This T cell receptor beta chain was sequenced in a study of PD-L1 blockade in urothelial cancer. At the level of the study: Among blood samples, the median T cell count was 141,255.

Remarks on this clone: What it recognizes is unknown.

Time point given: pretreatment peripheral blood. Patients were diagnosed with urothelial carcinoma, either locally advanced or metastatic. General observations from the study: Clonality of blood TCR below the median before treatment predicted better survival.

The protocol was immunoSEQ multiplex PCR, while the TCRdb copy is restricted to in-frame clones and leaves out a portion. The sample holds about 55,000 clones, around 75% seen once. The sequence came from an older man with urothelial cancer. Sample: PBMCs, taken around atezolizumab (anti-PD-L1) treatment.

This CDR3 reads CASSPGQGYTF. As DNA, the CDR3 is TGTGCCAGCAGCCCCGGACAGGGCTACACCTTC. V and J are TRBV28 and TRBJ1-2; TRBD1 is a possible D gene (6 bases). Trimming took 6 bases from V and 8 from J, leaving 10 bases between them. Germline V CDR1 and CDR2: MDHEN, SYDVKM. This CDR3 comprises 11 residues.